This T cell receptor beta chain was documented in a study of blood T cell repertoires in COVID-19 (dated by TCRdb to about 2020). About the study as a whole: Samples from collaborators originated in the United States, Italy and Spain and spanned both the acute and convalescent phases of COVID-19. The prospective study material was composed of cDNA or gDNA derived from T cells, B-cell-depleted T cells, or PBMCs. Subjects who had been exposed to COVID-19, were actively infected with it, or had recovered from it provided the deeply sampled blood TCRbeta repertoires that made up the dataset. A freely available public database, intended as a resource for researchers studying the immune response to SARS-CoV-2, is where the repertoires were released. The samples were drawn from two sources: the first 160 participants of the ongoing ImmuneRACE study, and 1,000 to 1,500 subjects contributed by 6 global collaborators. The sample metadata nearly always contained a de-identified subject ID, COVID-19 status, age in years and sex. HLA class I and class II types, where available, came from metadata supplied by the sample provider rather than from assay-based typing.

Comments on this clone: Its recognized antigen is unknown. Within one base of it there is no much larger clone, and no base qualities were kept.

TCRbeta CDR3 regions were amplified from genomic DNA using the immunoSEQ Assay, a bias-controlled multiplex PCR. The study's own analysis went as follows. The number of nucleated cells in each sample was estimated by amplification of reference gene primers within the assay. To quantify the absolute abundance of each unique TCRbeta CDR3 rearrangement, sequence reads were collapsed and filtered. For each sample, productive Simpson clonality was calculated as the square root of Simpson's diversity index across productive rearrangements. This is the immuneACCESS table as TCRdb keeps it, with only in-frame sequences that have V and J called. A part of the clones is gone; compared with another copy, unresolved V genes explain less than half, and the rest is unexplained. From that table come the V and J calls and clone size; the DNA was used to work out D and trimming. Counted in this sample were more than 250,000 clones; 70% to 90% of them appeared once. 5.5% to 7% of the sample is in the top ten clones.

From the germline V gene (reference sequence), CDR1 is MNHEY and CDR2 is SMNVEV. V is cut by 3 bases and J by 6 bases, and the space between the germline ends is 12 bases. The CDR3 numbers 13 residues from cysteine through phenylalanine. The sequence is cut down to CDR3 DNA, 39 bases in frame from base 1. General findings and caveats noted by the study authors: How much clinical and demographic metadata was included differed by source and by participant, and the metadata was provided uncurated.

Enrolling through a virtual design, the prospective study's participants ranged in age from roughly 18 to 89 years and lived across roughly 23 United States geographic areas. Cohort assignment in the prospective study relied on participant-reported clinical history from a screening survey and a study questionnaire. Recovered participants in ImmuneRACE Cohort 3 were defined as having two consecutive negative NP/OP PCR tests, clearance from a healthcare professional, or resolution of symptoms. In the prospective study, mobile phlebotomists collected whole blood, serum and a nasopharyngeal or oropharyngeal swab from each participant. Additional blood draws and questionnaires over an approximately 2-month period could optionally be provided by prospective study participants. Blood samples from the prospective study were shipped frozen or at room temperature prior to DNA extraction.

The source is a woman aged 25 to 39 who had recovered from COVID-19. Sequencing input: PBMCs or T cells enriched from blood (not recorded which). The chain is assembled from TRBV27 and TRBJ2-7; 6 matching bases give a weak D call of TRBD2. Here is the DNA: TGTGCCAGCAGTTTTCAGCCCGGGGGCGAGCAGTACTTC. Translation gives CASSFQPGGEQYF.